This is a list of T cell receptor beta chains from one sample in a study of T cells in Graves' hyperthyroidism and ophthalmopathy. TCRdb passed the multiplex PCR reads through MiXCR, listing each CDR3 protein once. The table records under 650,000 distinct CDR3 sequences, roughly 16% of them present only once. The material sequenced was blood. Every receptor here comes from a woman aged 25 to 39 with Graves' hyperthyroidism. Each CDR3 is given with its conserved first and last residue. Each record gives: clone size, D gene, J gene, V gene, CDR3 protein, CDR3 DNA. A D gene is named only where the DNA matches it firmly. Not every row has a clone size; where given, it reads once, few, many or a size class.

clone size: .
D gene: TRBD1
J gene: TRBJ2-7
V gene: TRBV20-1
CDR3 protein: CSPTRGLYEQYF
CDR3 DNA: TGCAGTCCGACCAGGGGGCTCTACGAGCAGTACTTC

clone size: many
D gene: .
J gene: TRBJ1-4
V gene: TRBV30
CDR3 protein: CAWSVGTNEKLFF
CDR3 DNA: TGTGCCTGGAGTGTCGGAACTAATGAAAAACTGTTTTTT

clone size: many
D gene: .
J gene: TRBJ1-2
V gene: TRBV28
CDR3 protein: CASSFSLDYGYTF
CDR3 DNA: TGTGCCAGCAGTTTCTCCTTAGACTATGGCTACACCTTC

clone size: many
D gene: .
J gene: TRBJ2-2
V gene: TRBV5-1
CDR3 protein: CASSLSDGELFF
CDR3 DNA: TGTGCCAGCAGTTTAAGCGACGGGGAGCTGTTTTTT

clone size: many
D gene: .
J gene: TRBJ2-4
V gene: TRBV3-1
CDR3 protein: CASSQAEYSVAKNIQYF
CDR3 DNA: TGTGCCAGCAGCCAAGCGGAATATAGCGTAGCCAAAAACATTCAGTACTTC

clone size: few
D gene: .
J gene: TRBJ2-2
V gene: TRBV27
CDR3 protein: CASSLFTGGELFF
CDR3 DNA: TGTGCCAGCAGTTTATTTACAGGCGGGGAGCTGTTTTTT

clone size: many
D gene: .
J gene: TRBJ2-7
V gene: TRBV20-1
CDR3 protein: CSAAGQHTYEQYF
CDR3 DNA: TGCAGTGCGGCGGGACAACATACCTACGAGCAGTACTTC

clone size: many
D gene: .
J gene: TRBJ1-1
V gene: TRBV13
CDR3 protein: CASSLRTEAFF
CDR3 DNA: TGTGCCAGCAGCCTTCGCACTGAAGCTTTCTTT

clone size: many
D gene: TRBD2
J gene: TRBJ2-1
V gene: TRBV12-5
CDR3 protein: CASGLGGTSFYNEQFF
CDR3 DNA: TGTGCTAGTGGTTTGGGGGGGACTAGCTTCTACAATGAGCAGTTCTTC

clone size: .
D gene: .
J gene: TRBJ1-3
V gene: TRBV29-1
CDR3 protein: CSAVVDSGNTIYF
CDR3 DNA: TGCAGCGCTGTAGTCGACTCTGGAAACACCATATATTTT

clone size: many
D gene: .
J gene: TRBJ2-7
V gene: TRBV6-2/TRBV6-3
CDR3 protein: CASSAPDLMRYEQYF
CDR3 DNA: TGTGCCAGCAGTGCCCCGGACCTCATGCGCTACGAGCAGTACTTC

clone size: .
D gene: .
J gene: TRBJ1-1
V gene: TRBV2
CDR3 protein: CASSATSGTRYDTEAFF
CDR3 DNA: TGTGCCAGCAGTGCCACCTCCGGGACCCGCTACGACACTGAAGCTTTCTTT

clone size: .
D gene: .
J gene: TRBJ2-5
V gene: TRBV4-2
CDR3 protein: CASSQDPQQTQETQYF
CDR3 DNA: TGTGCCAGCAGCCAAGATCCCCAGCAGACGCAAGAGACCCAGTACTTC

clone size: many
D gene: .
J gene: TRBJ2-5
V gene: TRBV11-3
CDR3 protein: CASSVGTRETQYF
CDR3 DNA: TGTGCCAGCAGCGTCGGGACCCGAGAGACCCAGTACTTC

clone size: .
D gene: .
J gene: TRBJ2-5
V gene: TRBV20-1
CDR3 protein: CSASSGIEETQYF
CDR3 DNA: TGCAGTGCTAGTTCAGGAATTGAAGAGACCCAGTACTTC

clone size: many
D gene: .
J gene: TRBJ2-3
V gene: TRBV29-1
CDR3 protein: CSVEIWAAFTDTQYF
CDR3 DNA: TGCAGCGTTGAAATTTGGGCAGCGTTCACAGATACGCAGTATTTT

clone size: few
D gene: TRBD2
J gene: TRBJ2-7
V gene: TRBV5-1
CDR3 protein: CASSGTSGIYEQYF
CDR3 DNA: TGCGCCAGCAGCGGGACTAGCGGAATCTACGAGCAGTACTTC

clone size: few
D gene: .
J gene: TRBJ1-1
V gene: TRBV6-2/TRBV6-3
CDR3 protein: CASSYWRTEAFF
CDR3 DNA: TGTGCCAGCAGTTACTGGAGAACTGAAGCTTTCTTT

clone size: many
D gene: .
J gene: TRBJ2-1
V gene: TRBV15
CDR3 protein: CATKVLGGSYNEQFF
CDR3 DNA: TGTGCCACCAAAGTCCTCGGGGGCTCCTACAATGAGCAGTTCTTC

clone size: .
D gene: TRBD1
J gene: TRBJ1-4
V gene: TRBV7-8
CDR3 protein: CASSLNKGARSEKLFF
CDR3 DNA: TGTGCCAGCAGCTTAAACAAGGGGGCGCGAAGTGAAAAACTGTTTTTT

clone size: many
D gene: .
J gene: TRBJ1-2
V gene: TRBV11-2
CDR3 protein: CASSFSGGQSNYGYTF
CDR3 DNA: TGTGCCAGCAGCTTCTCTGGCGGACAGTCTAACTATGGCTACACCTTC